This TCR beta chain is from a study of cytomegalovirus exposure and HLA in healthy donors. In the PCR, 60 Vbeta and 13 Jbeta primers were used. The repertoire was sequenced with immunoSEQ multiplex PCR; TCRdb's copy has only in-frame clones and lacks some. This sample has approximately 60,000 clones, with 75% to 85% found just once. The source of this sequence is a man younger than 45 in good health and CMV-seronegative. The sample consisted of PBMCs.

In DNA, the CDR3 is TGTGCCAGCGCGAGCGGGGTGGCCTACAATGAGCAGTTCTTC. This gives the protein CASASGVAYNEQFF. The chain recombines TRBV6-5 with TRBJ2-1; the match to TRBD2 covers 7 bases. The CDR3 spans 14 residues. Germline-derived CDR1 and CDR2 are MNHEY and SVGAGI. The trim removed 8 bases at V and 2 bases at J, leaving 6 bases unmatched.